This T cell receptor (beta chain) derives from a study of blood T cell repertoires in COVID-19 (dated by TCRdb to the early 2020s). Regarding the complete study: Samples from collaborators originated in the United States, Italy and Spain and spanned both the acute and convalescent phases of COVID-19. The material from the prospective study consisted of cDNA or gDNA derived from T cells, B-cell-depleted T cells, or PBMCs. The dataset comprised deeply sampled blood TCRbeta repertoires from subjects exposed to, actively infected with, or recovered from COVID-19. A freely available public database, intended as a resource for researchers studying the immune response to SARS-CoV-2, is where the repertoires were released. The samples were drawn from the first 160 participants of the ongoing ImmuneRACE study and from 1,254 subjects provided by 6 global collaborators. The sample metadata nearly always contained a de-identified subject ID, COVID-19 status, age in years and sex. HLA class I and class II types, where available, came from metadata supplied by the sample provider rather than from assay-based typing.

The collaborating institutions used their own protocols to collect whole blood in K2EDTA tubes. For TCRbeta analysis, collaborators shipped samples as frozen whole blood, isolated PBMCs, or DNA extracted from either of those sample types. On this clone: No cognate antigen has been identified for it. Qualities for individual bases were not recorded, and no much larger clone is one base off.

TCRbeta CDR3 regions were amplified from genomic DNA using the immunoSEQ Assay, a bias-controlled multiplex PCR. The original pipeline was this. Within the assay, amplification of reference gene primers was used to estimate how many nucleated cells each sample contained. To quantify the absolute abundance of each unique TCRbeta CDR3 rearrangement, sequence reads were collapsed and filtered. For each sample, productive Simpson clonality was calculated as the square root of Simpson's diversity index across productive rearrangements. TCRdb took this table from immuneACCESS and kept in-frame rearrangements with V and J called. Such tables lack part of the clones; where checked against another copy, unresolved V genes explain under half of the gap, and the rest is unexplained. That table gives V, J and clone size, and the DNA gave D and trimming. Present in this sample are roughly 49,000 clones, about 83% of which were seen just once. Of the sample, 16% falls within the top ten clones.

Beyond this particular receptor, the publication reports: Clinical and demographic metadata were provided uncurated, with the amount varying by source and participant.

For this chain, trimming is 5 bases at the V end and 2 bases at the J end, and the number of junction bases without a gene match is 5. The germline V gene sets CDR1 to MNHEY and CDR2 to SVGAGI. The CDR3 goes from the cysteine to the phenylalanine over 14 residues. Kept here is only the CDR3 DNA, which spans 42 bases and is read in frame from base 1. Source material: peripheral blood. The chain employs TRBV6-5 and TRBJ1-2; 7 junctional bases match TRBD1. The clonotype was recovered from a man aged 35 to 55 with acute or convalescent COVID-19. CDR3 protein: CASSPQGFNYGYTF. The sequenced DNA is TGTGCCAGCAGTCCACAGGGGTTCAACTATGGCTACACCTTC.